This entry is about one T cell receptor (beta chain). The sample comes from a study of Ad26.COV2.S vaccination and SARS-CoV-2 variants. V was cut by 6 bases and J by 4 bases, with 16 bases left in between. The CDR3 runs to 14 residues. Germline V lookup: CDR1 MNHEY, CDR2 SVGAGI. The treatment is: about 20 received Ad26.COV2.S at low or high dose, single or two shots; about 5 received placebo; per-sample allocation not given. Sampling was done on day 63 after the first vaccine or placebo injection. Using immunoSEQ multiplex PCR, the repertoire was profiled, and TCRdb retains in-frame clones only, with some absent. The sample shows approximately 280,000 clones, around 87% of them seen only once.

The input for sequencing was peripheral blood, taken in a trial of Ad26.COV2.S vaccine versus placebo. The clonotype comes from a person aged 18-65 years who received the Ad26.COV2.S COVID-19 vaccine or a placebo. The genes are TRBV6-5 and TRBJ2-7, with D maybe TRBD1 (6 bases). The CDR3 protein is CASSADSRPYEQYF. The CDR3 bases are TGTGCCAGCAGCGCGGACAGCCGACCATACGAGCAGTACTTC.